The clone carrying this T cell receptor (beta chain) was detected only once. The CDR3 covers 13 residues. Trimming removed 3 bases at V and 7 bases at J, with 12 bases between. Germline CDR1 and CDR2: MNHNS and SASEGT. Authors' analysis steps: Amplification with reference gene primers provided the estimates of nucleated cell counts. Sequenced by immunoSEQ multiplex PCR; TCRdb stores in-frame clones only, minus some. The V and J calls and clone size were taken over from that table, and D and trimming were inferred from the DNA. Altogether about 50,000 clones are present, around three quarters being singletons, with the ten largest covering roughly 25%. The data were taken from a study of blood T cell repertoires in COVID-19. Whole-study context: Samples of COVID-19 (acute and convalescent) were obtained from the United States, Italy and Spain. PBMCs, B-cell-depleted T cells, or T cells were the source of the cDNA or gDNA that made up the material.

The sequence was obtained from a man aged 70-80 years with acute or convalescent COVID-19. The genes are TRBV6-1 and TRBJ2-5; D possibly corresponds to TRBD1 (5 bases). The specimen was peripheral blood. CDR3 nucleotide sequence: TGTGCCAGCAGTGAGGCAGGGTTACGGACCCAGTACTTC. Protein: CASSEAGLRTQYF.